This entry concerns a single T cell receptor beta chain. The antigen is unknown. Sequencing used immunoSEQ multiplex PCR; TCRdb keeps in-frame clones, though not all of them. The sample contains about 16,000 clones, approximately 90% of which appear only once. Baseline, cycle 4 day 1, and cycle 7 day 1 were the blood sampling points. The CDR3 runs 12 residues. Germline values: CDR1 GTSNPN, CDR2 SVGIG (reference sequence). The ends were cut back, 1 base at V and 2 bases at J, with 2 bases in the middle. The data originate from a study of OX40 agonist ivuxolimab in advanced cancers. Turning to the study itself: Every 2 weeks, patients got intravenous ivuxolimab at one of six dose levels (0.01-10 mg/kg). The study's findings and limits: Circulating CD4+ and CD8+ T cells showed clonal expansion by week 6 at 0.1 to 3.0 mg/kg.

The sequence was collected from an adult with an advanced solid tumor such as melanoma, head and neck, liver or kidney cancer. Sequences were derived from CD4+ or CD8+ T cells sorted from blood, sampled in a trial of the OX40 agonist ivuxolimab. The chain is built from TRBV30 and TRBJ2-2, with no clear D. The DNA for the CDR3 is TGTGCCTGGAGTGATAACACCGGGGAGCTGTTTTTT. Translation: CAWSDNTGELFF.